The rows below give T cell receptor beta chains drawn from one sample of a study of cytomegalovirus exposure and HLA in healthy donors. Some clones are missing from TCRdb's copy, which holds only in-frame ones; the method was immunoSEQ multiplex PCR. The sample has 150,000 to 250,000 clones; 65% to 85% are singletons. The sample consisted of PBMCs. The receptors derive from a boy aged 2 to 9 in good health and CMV-seronegative. CDR3s include the opening cysteine and the closing phenylalanine or tryptophan. The D gene is left open where the match is weak. Size is omitted from some rows. Given values are once, few, many or a class for expanded clones.

D: TRBD1; J: TRBJ1-1; size: .; V: TRBV9; CDR3: CASSSGQGVAEAFF; DNA: TGTGCCAGCAGCTCAGGACAGGGGGTGGCTGAAGCTTTCTTT
D: .; J: TRBJ1-2; size: few; V: TRBV20-1; CDR3: CSASRGYTF; DNA: TGCAGTGCTAGCAGGGGCTACACCTTC
D: .; J: TRBJ1-6; size: .; V: TRBV5-1; CDR3: CASSLDSSYNSPLHF; DNA: TGCGCCAGCAGCTTGGATAGCTCCTATAATTCACCCCTCCACTTT
D: .; J: TRBJ2-2; size: .; V: TRBV10-3; CDR3: CAISESTRVFAGTGELFF; DNA: TGTGCCATCAGTGAGTCGACTCGGGTTTTCGCGGGGACCGGGGAGCTGTTTTTT
D: .; J: TRBJ1-2; size: .; V: TRBV6-5; CDR3: CASSYSGGGGSYGYTF; DNA: TGTGCCAGCAGTTACTCTGGGGGTGGGGGGAGCTATGGCTACACCTTC
D: .; J: TRBJ1-2; size: .; V: TRBV7-8; CDR3: CASSLGQFGYTF; DNA: TGTGCCAGCAGCTTAGGACAGTTTGGCTACACCTTC
D: .; J: TRBJ2-3; size: .; V: TRBV12-5; CDR3: CASGLSGADTQYF; DNA: TGTGCTAGTGGTTTGAGCGGTGCAGATACGCAGTATTTT
D: TRBD1; J: TRBJ1-2; size: .; V: TRBV4-2; CDR3: CASSQDLGGNNYGYTF; DNA: TGTGCCAGCAGCCAAGATCTAGGGGGCAATAACTATGGCTACACCTTC
D: .; J: TRBJ1-1; size: once; V: TRBV2; CDR3: CASRREDRTEAFF; DNA: TGTGCCAGCAGGAGAGAAGACAGAACAGAAGCTTTCTTT
D: .; J: TRBJ1-4; size: .; V: TRBV7-2; CDR3: CASSLYHRAGNEKLFF; DNA: TGTGCCAGCAGCCTTTACCACAGGGCGGGTAATGAAAAACTGTTTTTT
D: .; J: TRBJ1-5; size: .; V: TRBV2; CDR3: CASSSSGALRPQHF; DNA: TGTGCCAGCAGTAGTTCAGGGGCCTTGAGGCCCCAGCATTTT
D: .; J: TRBJ1-1; size: .; V: TRBV6-6; CDR3: CASSQAGWGQAFF; DNA: TGTGCCAGCAGTCAAGCCGGTTGGGGGCAGGCTTTCTTT
D: .; J: TRBJ2-2; size: .; V: TRBV5-1; CDR3: CASSLAAGGLGGELFF; DNA: TGCGCCAGCAGCTTGGCCGCTGGGGGCCTTGGCGGGGAGCTGTTTTTT
D: .; J: TRBJ1-1; size: .; V: TRBV4-3; CDR3: CASSQLFPLNTEAFF; DNA: TGCGCCAGCAGCCAGTTGTTTCCGCTAAACACTGAAGCTTTCTTT
D: TRBD1; J: TRBJ1-4; size: .; V: TRBV4-1; CDR3: CASSQVRWTGGREKLFF; DNA: TGCGCCAGCAGCCAAGTTAGATGGACAGGGGGTCGTGAAAAACTGTTTTTT
D: .; J: TRBJ1-4; size: .; V: TRBV7-2; CDR3: CASSLGRGNLLNEKLFF; DNA: TGTGCCAGCAGCTTAGGGCGGGGTAATCTACTTAATGAAAAACTGTTTTTT
D: .; J: TRBJ2-2; size: once; V: TRBV12-1; CDR3: CASSGWGLAGGPSGELFF; DNA: TGTGCCAGCAGCGGATGGGGACTAGCGGGGGGGCCGTCCGGGGAGCTGTTTTTT
D: .; J: TRBJ1-2; size: .; V: TRBV2; CDR3: CASKTDNYGYTF; DNA: TGTGCCAGCAAGACAGATAACTATGGCTACACCTTC
D: TRBD1; J: TRBJ1-2; size: .; V: TRBV30; CDR3: CAWNPGGYGYTF; DNA: TGTGCCTGGAACCCAGGGGGCTATGGCTACACCTTC
D: .; J: TRBJ1-2; size: .; V: TRBV6-5; CDR3: CASSYSMRKIYGYTF; DNA: TGTGCCAGCAGTTACTCGATGCGGAAAATCTATGGCTACACCTTC
D: .; J: TRBJ1-3; size: few; V: TRBV7-2; CDR3: CASSPPPQNTIYF; DNA: TGTGCCAGCAGCCCTCCCCCCCAGAACACCATATATTTT
D: TRBD2; J: TRBJ2-3; size: .; V: TRBV10-1; CDR3: CARGTSQTQYF; DNA: TGCGCCAGGGGGACTAGCCAAACGCAGTATTTT
D: .; J: TRBJ1-2; size: .; V: TRBV28; CDR3: CASSLTTDHGYTF; DNA: TGTGCCAGCAGTTTAACGACTGACCATGGCTACACCTTC
D: .; J: TRBJ2-1; size: few; V: TRBV6-5; CDR3: CASIHSNEQFF; DNA: TGTGCCAGCATCCACAGCAATGAGCAGTTCTTC
D: .; J: TRBJ2-7; size: .; V: TRBV18; CDR3: CASSPSGTLYEQYF; DNA: TGTGCCAGCTCACCCTCCGGGACACTCTACGAGCAGTACTTC
D: TRBD1; J: TRBJ1-5; size: .; V: TRBV19; CDR3: CASRETGDISNQPQHF; DNA: TGTGCCAGTAGAGAAACAGGGGATATAAGCAATCAGCCCCAGCATTTT
D: .; J: TRBJ2-3; size: .; V: TRBV4-1; CDR3: CASSQGIGTLQYF; DNA: TGCGCCAGCAGCCAAGGAATAGGGACACTTCAGTATTTT
D: .; J: TRBJ1-3; size: .; V: TRBV5-6; CDR3: CASSLGTAYSGNTIYF; DNA: TGTGCCAGCAGCTTGGGGACTGCCTACTCTGGAAACACCATATATTTT
D: TRBD1; J: TRBJ1-2; size: .; V: TRBV4-1; CDR3: CASSSAGRGQRADYGYTF; DNA: TGCGCCAGCAGCTCCGCCGGCCGGGGACAGCGGGCAGACTATGGCTACACCTTC
D: .; J: TRBJ1-6; size: .; V: TRBV9; CDR3: CASSVREASPLHF; DNA: TGTGCCAGCAGCGTCCGGGAAGCTTCACCCCTCCACTTT
D: TRBD1; J: TRBJ2-7; size: .; V: TRBV20-1; CDR3: CSARVDRVDNF; DNA: TGCAGTGCTAGAGTCGACAGGGTAGATAACTTC
D: TRBD2; J: TRBJ2-2; size: once; V: TRBV7-2; CDR3: CASSLSRGATLRGELFF; DNA: TGTGCCAGCAGCTTGTCGCGGGGGGCGACTCTCCGCGGGGAGCTGTTTTTT
D: .; J: TRBJ2-5; size: .; V: TRBV29-1; CDR3: CSVEQETQYF; DNA: TGCAGCGTTGAACAGGAGACCCAGTACTTC
D: .; J: TRBJ1-3; size: once; V: TRBV2; CDR3: CASHRFWSGNTIYF; DNA: TGTGCCAGCCATCGGTTCTGGTCTGGAAACACCATATATTTT
D: TRBD2; J: TRBJ2-5; size: .; V: TRBV19; CDR3: CASSIGGTSTETQYF; DNA: TGTGCCAGTAGTATAGGCGGGACTAGTACGGAGACCCAGTACTTC
D: TRBD1; J: TRBJ1-1; size: .; V: TRBV9; CDR3: CASSAFSGQGNTEAFF; DNA: TGTGCCAGCAGCGCTTTCTCGGGACAGGGTAACACTGAAGCTTTCTTT
D: .; J: TRBJ1-1; size: .; V: TRBV7-3; CDR3: CASSLGTVNTEAFF; DNA: TGTGCCAGCAGCTTAGGAACAGTCAACACTGAAGCTTTCTTT
D: .; J: TRBJ2-2; size: .; V: TRBV7-3; CDR3: CASSSRTGRDTGELFF; DNA: TGTGCCAGCAGCTCCCGGACTGGAAGGGACACCGGGGAGCTGTTTTTT
D: TRBD1; J: TRBJ1-6; size: .; V: TRBV2; CDR3: CASSGRTGHNSPLHF; DNA: TGTGCCAGCAGTGGTAGGACAGGGCATAATTCACCCCTCCACTTT
D: .; J: TRBJ1-1; size: .; V: TRBV12-5; CDR3: CASGLRGLSTEAFF; DNA: TGTGCTAGTGGTCTACGAGGGCTATCCACTGAAGCTTTCTTT